The 14 T cell receptor beta chains given below trace back to one sample, sequenced in a study of blood T cells in healthy people across ages. Primers used in a second PCR of about 6 to 12 cycles were a sample-barcoded 5' primer and a J-beta primer mix. MiXCR was run by TCRdb on the 5' RACE reads, yielding one entry per CDR3 protein. The table records approximately 800,000 distinct CDR3 sequences, approximately 25% of them present only once. The same data also contributed to another study, on T cells of mothers and their children.

The sequencing sample was made of blood. These receptors were taken from a boy younger than 18 in good health.

This clonotype has only a few counts. The V and J genes are TRBV5-1 and TRBJ2-7, with D unresolved. The V end was cut by 4 bases, the J end by 2 bases, with 13 bases between. CDR1 is SGHRS and CDR2 is YFSETQ in the germline V gene. The CDR3 contains 14 residues. The CDR3 loop reads CASSIPTDTYEQYF. Written as DNA, the CDR3 is TGCGCCAGCAGCATCCCGACGGATACCTACGAGCAGTACTTC.

This clonotype was observed a few times. The chain employs TRBV5-1 and TRBJ2-5, with D uncertain. The assigned J gene may be wrong: the sequence end matches TRBJ2-1 better. CDR1 and CDR2 from the germline V gene are SGHRS and YFSETQ. The CDR3 runs 16 residues. The CDR3 is CASSPSGRLSYNEQFF. The CDR3, as DNA: TGCGCCAGCAGCCCCTCGGGTCGTCTAAGCTACAATGAGCAGTTCTTC.

The J gene is TRBJ1-1, the V gene TRBV9; the D gene is possibly TRBD1 (6 bases). V lost 0 bases, J lost 8 bases, and 14 bases lay in between. The CDR3 length is 14 residues. Germline V gene lookup returns CDR1 SGDLS and CDR2 YYNGEE. CDR3 sequence: CASSVVQGNGEAFF. CDR3 sequence (DNA): TGTGCCAGCAGCGTAGTTCAGGGGAACGGAGAAGCTTTCTTT. The full variable domain, rest sourced from reference TRBV9 and TRBJ1-1, is DSGVTQTPKHLITATGQRVTLRCSPRSGDLSVYWYQQSLDQGLQFLIQYYNGEERAKGNILERFSAQQFPDLHSELNLSSLELGDSALYFCASSVVQGNGEAFFGQGTRLTVV.

The rearrangement uses TRBV29-1 and TRBJ2-3; TRBD2 matches 7 bases. The CDR3 contains 13 residues. CDR1 and CDR2 from the germline V gene are SQVTM and ANQGSEA. V was clipped by 4 bases and J by 2 bases; unmatched bases: 3. Written as DNA, the CDR3 is TGCAGCGTTGGGGGGACTATCACAGATACGCAGTATTTT. Residues: CSVGGTITDTQYF.

This clonotype was recorded a few times. The rearrangement uses TRBV5-6 and TRBJ2-5; TRBD2 agrees at 11 bases. The germline gives CDR1 SGHDT, CDR2 YYEEEE. The CDR3 totals 14 residues. V lost 4 bases to trimming and J lost 4 bases; unmatched junction nucleotides: 3. The CDR3 loop reads CASSSSGRAETQYF. CDR3 nucleotides: TGTGCCAGCAGCAGTAGCGGGAGGGCAGAGACCCAGTACTTC.

The sample holds a few counts of this clonotype. The chain employs TRBV2 and TRBJ2-7; D might be TRBD1 or TRBD2, each matching 5 bases. The CDR3 is 13 residues long. From germline, CDR1 is SNHLY and CDR2 FYNNEI. V was clipped by 10 bases and J by 6 bases, with 19 bases between them. CDR3 sequence: CATGAWDRSEQYF. The CDR3 region has the DNA TGTGCCACCGGAGCTTGGGACCGGAGCGAGCAGTACTTC.

V is TRBV4-1 and J is TRBJ2-5; 8 positions match TRBD2. The germline gives CDR1 MGHRA, CDR2 YSYEKL. Trimming removed 2 bases from V and 4 bases from J; junction bases left unmatched: 3. This CDR3 has 14 amino acids. In DNA, the CDR3 is TGCGCCAGCAGCCAACTAGCGGGCGGAGAGACCCAGTACTTC. It codes for CASSQLAGGETQYF.

In this sample, this clonotype turned up a few times. The CDR3 reads CASSRQGAGADTQYF. The CDR3 DNA is TGCGCCAGCAGCAGACAGGGGGCTGGCGCAGATACGCAGTATTTT. V gene TRBV4-3 combines with J gene TRBJ2-3, with 10 bases identical to TRBD1. CDR1 is LGHNA, CDR2 YSLEER, per germline. CDR3 size: 15 residues. V lost 5 bases, J lost 4 bases, and 6 bases stayed unmatched.

This clonotype was detected once. The chain joins TRBV7-6 to TRBJ1-6; D ambiguous. CDR3 length: 16 residues. V was cut by 3 bases and J by 0 bases, with 9 bases left in between. Germline V gene sequence: CDR1 SGHVS, CDR2 FNYEAQ. This CDR3 is CASSFGVNSYNSPLHF. The DNA of the CDR3 is TGTGCCAGCAGCTTCGGAGTTAACTCCTATAATTCACCCCTCCACTTT.

A word on this clonotype: The junction shows a germline mismatch at one end, possibly a read error. This chain joins TRBV29-1 and TRBJ2-6, with 7 bases matching TRBD1. CDR1 is SQVTM and CDR2 is ANQGSEA in the germline V gene. The CDR3 spans 14 residues. The CDR3 DNA reads as TGCAGCGTTGGACAGGGAACTGGGGCCAACGCCCTGACTTTC. Its protein product is CSVGQGTGANALTF.

This clonotype occurred a few times. This chain joins TRBV12-3 or TRBV12-4 and TRBJ2-1, with TRBD1 matching 10 bases. The CDR3 has 15 amino acids. J lost 2 bases, V lost 4 bases, and 2 bases had no gene match. This chain's CDR3 is CASSWDRGTYNEQFF. The CDR3 DNA reads TGTGCCAGCAGTTGGGACAGGGGAACCTACAATGAGCAGTTCTTC.

This clonotype was seen more than once but under ten times. The chain recombines TRBV28 with TRBJ2-5; 11 nucleotides match TRBD2. The germline CDR1 and CDR2 sequences are MDHEN and SYDVKM. CDR3 length: 16 amino acids. V was clipped by 6 bases and J by 7 bases; unmatched bases: 13. CDR3 coding DNA: TGTGCCAGCAGCCCCGGGTCCCTAGCGGGGGGAGGGACCCAGTACTTC. Translated: CASSPGSLAGGGTQYF.

This clonotype has only a few counts. The chain joins TRBV4-2 to TRBJ2-5; no reliable D call. V lost 2 bases and J 5 bases, leaving 9 bases between the germline ends. There are 13 residues in the CDR3. CDR1 LGHNA and CDR2 YNFKEQ come from the germline V gene. CDR3 amino acids: CASSQPSGETQYF. Written as DNA, the CDR3 is TGTGCCAGCAGCCAACCCAGTGGGGAGACCCAGTACTTC.

This clonotype has just a few counts. Since no conserved phenylalanine or tryptophan closes the CDR3, a read error is the likely cause. V is TRBV12-3 or TRBV12-4 and J is TRBJ2-7; TRBD1 agrees at 7 bases. The trim removed 3 bases at V and 3 bases at J, leaving 8 bases unmatched. CDR3 length: 15 amino acids. The CDR3 bases are TGTGCCAGCAGTTTTCCTGAGGGGGCCTTCTACGAGCAGTACCTC. It encodes CASSFPEGAFYEQYL.